The entry below describes one TCR beta chain. The V and J ends lost 7 bases and 3 bases respectively, with 10 bases between them. The CDR3 length is 13 residues. Per the germline V gene, CDR1 is LGHDT and CDR2 is YNNKEL (reference sequence). Followed over time, Seattle patients had been enrolled while infection was active. The data stem from a study of blood T cell repertoires in COVID-19. Study-wide context: Acute and convalescent COVID-19 samples came from the United States, Italy and Spain. The cDNA or gDNA used as material had been derived from T cells, B-cell-depleted T cells, or PBMCs.

Profiling relied on immunoSEQ multiplex PCR, and the TCRdb table lists in-frame clones only, not all of them. The table has 130,000 to 150,000 clones, 80% to 90% seen once; the top ten hold more than 7.5%. The sequence derives from a woman aged 55-75 years with COVID-19, enrolled during active disease. Material: peripheral blood. The chain joins TRBV3-1 (or the pseudogene TRBV3-2) to TRBJ2-1; the D gene is possibly TRBD1 (6 bases). The CDR3 loop reads CASTTGYYNEQFF. As DNA, the CDR3 is TGTGCCAGCACAACAGGGTACTACAATGAGCAGTTCTTC.